This T cell receptor beta chain was sequenced for a study of lymphopenia after photon versus proton radiotherapy. Only in-frame clones appear in the TCRdb table, and some are missing; sequencing was by immunoSEQ multiplex PCR. This table has tens of thousands of clones, more than 85% appearing once. Deletions cut 0 bases from V and 9 bases from J, with 15 bases between. Germline CDR1 is SQVTM and CDR2 is ANQGSEA. The CDR3 loop spans 13 amino acids. General study results and limits: Oligoclonal CD8+ Temra expansion after nadir drove photon patients' diversity drop. Proton therapy kept repertoires fairly stable, unlike photons, which gained effector/memory cells.

A remark on this clone: What it binds is unknown.

This sequence joins TRBV29-1 and TRBJ2-7; D unclear. Specimen: peripheral blood, collected from a patient treated with photon-based radiotherapy. The TCR comes from a woman aged 40 to 50 with cholangiocarcinoma. CDR3 protein: CSVEETRSLGQYF. The DNA for the CDR3 is TGCAGCGTTGAAGAGACCCGATCCCTTGGGCAGTACTTC.